This T cell receptor (beta chain) came from a study of OX40 agonist ivuxolimab in advanced cancers. Looking at the study overall: Ivuxolimab was a fully human IgG2 agonistic monoclonal antibody targeting the costimulatory receptor OX40 (CD134). Intravenous ivuxolimab was administered to patients every 2 weeks at six dose levels: 0.01, 0.1, 0.3, 1.5, 3 and 10 mg/kg. Among the 50 to 55 dose-escalation patients, around 19 had hepatocellular carcinoma, approximately 15 melanoma, 9 renal cell carcinoma and 9 head and neck cancer. In the dose-escalation cohort, roughly 80% of patients were male, and the mean age was about 55 years, with a range of roughly 23 to 85. Prior anti-PD-1, anti-PD-L1 or anti-CTLA-4 therapy was permitted, and approximately 42% of dose-escalation patients had received checkpoint inhibitors. Three dose-escalation patients achieved partial responses, one with hepatocellular carcinoma and two with cutaneous melanoma. Peripheral TCRbeta sequencing aimed to test whether ivuxolimab altered TCR sequence diversity and caused clonal T-cell expansion. The paper describes the monotherapy dose-escalation part (N ≈ 52 patients) of the phase I trial of ivuxolimab. The investigation overall reported the following: Low levels of normalized T-cell clonal expansion were also shown by some nonresponding patients. At doses of 0.1 to 3.0 mg/kg, clonal expansion of both CD4+ and CD8+ T cells in blood was seen between baseline and week 6. The antigen specificity of the peripheral T cells that underwent clonal expansion was not determined. On average, CD8+ T cells showed more expanded clones than CD4+ T cells after ivuxolimab. In the 0.1-3.0 mg/kg groups, partial responders had among the lowest normalized peripheral clonal expansion, particularly in CD8+ T cells.

Genomic DNA was isolated from the sorted cells so that the TCRbeta CDR3 region could be sequenced. The immunoSEQ Assay was used for sequencing of TCRbeta CDR3 regions. The table was pulled from immuneACCESS by TCRdb, which kept in-frame rearrangements only. Such tables lose some clones; where checked, under half of the loss comes from unresolved V genes, and the rest has no known cause. The sample contains 14,000 or so clones, about 80% of them found a single time. The top ten clones comprise 13% to 15% of the sample. V is reduced by 8 bases and J by 1 base, leaving a spacing of 20 bases between them. According to the germline V gene, CDR1 reads SNHLY and CDR2 reads FYNNEI. The CDR3 runs 16 amino acids, cysteine and phenylalanine included. Left in the record is the CDR3 DNA by itself, 48 bases read in frame from the first base. Patients with autoimmune disease history or receiving systemic immunosuppression were excluded from the trial. In every dose cohort, peripheral blood was drawn for TCR sequencing at baseline, cycle 4 day 1, and cycle 7 day 1. The samples were drawn from a first-in-human, open-label, multicenter phase I dose-escalation trial of ivuxolimab. Adults with locally advanced or metastatic melanoma, renal cell, hepatocellular, or head and neck squamous cell carcinoma were enrolled in the trial. Before TCR sequencing, CD4+ T cells and CD8+ T cells from peripheral blood were sorted into separate populations.

About this clone itself: The target of this receptor is not known. Per-base qualities were not stored, and no clone one base away is much larger.

Here the chain combines TRBV2 and TRBJ1-1; the D gene identity is not certain. This sequence was found in an adult with an advanced solid tumor such as melanoma, head and neck, liver or kidney cancer. The sequencing used CD4+ or CD8+ T cells sorted from blood, collected in a trial of the OX40 agonist ivuxolimab. Here is the DNA: TGTGCCAGCCGTTTCAGCTCAGAGCTCCCGAACACTGAAGCTTTCTTT. Its product reads: CASRFSSELPNTEAFF.